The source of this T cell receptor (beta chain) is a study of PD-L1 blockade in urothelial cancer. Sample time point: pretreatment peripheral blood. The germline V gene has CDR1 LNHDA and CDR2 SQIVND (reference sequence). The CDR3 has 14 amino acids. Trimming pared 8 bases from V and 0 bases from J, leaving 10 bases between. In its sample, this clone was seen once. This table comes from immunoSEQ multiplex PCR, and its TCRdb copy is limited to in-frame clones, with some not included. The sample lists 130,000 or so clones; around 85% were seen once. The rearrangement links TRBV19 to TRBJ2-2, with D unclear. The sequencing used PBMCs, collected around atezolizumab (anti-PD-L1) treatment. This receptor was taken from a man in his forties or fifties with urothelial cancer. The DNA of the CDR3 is TGTGCCAGTGTCCAGTTCGCGAACACCGGGGAGCTGTTTTTT. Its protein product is CASVQFANTGELFF.